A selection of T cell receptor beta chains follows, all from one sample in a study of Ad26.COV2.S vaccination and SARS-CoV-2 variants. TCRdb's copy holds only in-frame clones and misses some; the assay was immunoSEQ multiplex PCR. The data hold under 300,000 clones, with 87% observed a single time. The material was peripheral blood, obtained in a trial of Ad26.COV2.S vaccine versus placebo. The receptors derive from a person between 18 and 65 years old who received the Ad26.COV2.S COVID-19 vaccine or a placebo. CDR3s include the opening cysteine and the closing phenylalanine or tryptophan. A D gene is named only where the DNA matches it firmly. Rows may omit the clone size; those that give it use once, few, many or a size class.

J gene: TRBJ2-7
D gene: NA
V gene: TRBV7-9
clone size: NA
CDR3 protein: CASSPDLERVQYF
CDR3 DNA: TGTGCCAGCAGCCCGGACCTGGAACGAGTGCAGTACTTC

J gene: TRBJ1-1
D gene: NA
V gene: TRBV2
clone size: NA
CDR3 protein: CASTRASNTEAFF
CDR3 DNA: TGTGCCAGTACGAGAGCATCGAACACTGAAGCTTTCTTT

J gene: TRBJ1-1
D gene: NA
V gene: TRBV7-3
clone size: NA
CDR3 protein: CASSLNPPGAYSEAFF
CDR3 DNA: TGTGCCAGCAGCTTAAACCCCCCCGGGGCTTATTCTGAAGCTTTCTTT

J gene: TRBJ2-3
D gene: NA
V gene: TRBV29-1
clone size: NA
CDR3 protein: CSADPTRDKDDTQYF
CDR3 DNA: TGCAGCGCTGATCCCACCCGGGACAAGGATGATACGCAGTATTTT

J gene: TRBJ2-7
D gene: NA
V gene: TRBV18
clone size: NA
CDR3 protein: CASSPSRDSYEQYF
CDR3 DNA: TGTGCCAGCTCACCGAGCAGGGACTCCTACGAGCAGTACTTC

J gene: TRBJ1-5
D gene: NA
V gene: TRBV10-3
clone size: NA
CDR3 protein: CAIGGNQPQHF
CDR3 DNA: TGTGCCATCGGGGGCAATCAGCCCCAGCATTTT

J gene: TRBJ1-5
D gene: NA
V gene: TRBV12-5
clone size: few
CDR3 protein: CASGLVRPNSNQPQHF
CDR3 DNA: TGTGCTAGTGGTTTGGTACGGCCCAATAGCAATCAGCCCCAGCATTTT

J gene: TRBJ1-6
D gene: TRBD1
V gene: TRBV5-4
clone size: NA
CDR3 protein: CASSSTGGNSPLHF
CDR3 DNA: TGTGCCAGCAGCTCGACAGGGGGTAATTCACCCCTCCACTTT

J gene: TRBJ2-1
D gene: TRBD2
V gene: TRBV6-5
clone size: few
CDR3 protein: CASSSSGTSGNNEQFF
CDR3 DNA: TGTGCCAGCAGTTCCTCCGGGACTAGCGGGAACAATGAGCAGTTCTTC

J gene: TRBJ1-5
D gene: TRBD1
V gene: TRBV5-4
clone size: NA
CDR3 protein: CASSFQGTAGTQHF
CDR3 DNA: TGTGCCAGCAGCTTTCAGGGGACAGCCGGGACCCAGCATTTT

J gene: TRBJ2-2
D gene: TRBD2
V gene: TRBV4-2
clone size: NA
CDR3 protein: CASQREENTGELFF
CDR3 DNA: TGTGCCAGCCAGCGGGAGGAGAACACCGGGGAGCTGTTTTTT

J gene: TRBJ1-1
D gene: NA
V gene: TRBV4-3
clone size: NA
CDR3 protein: CASSQGVDTEAFF
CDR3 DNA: TGCGCCAGCAGCCAAGGGGTTGACACTGAAGCTTTCTTT

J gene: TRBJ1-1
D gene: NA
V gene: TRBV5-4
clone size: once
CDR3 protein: CASSLEARVNTEAFF
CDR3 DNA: TGTGCCAGCAGCTTGGAGGCTAGGGTGAACACTGAAGCTTTCTTT